These T cell receptor beta chains were read from a single sample in a study of human T cells and chemical hapten exposure. One entry per CDR3 protein results from TCRdb running MiXCR on the RACE reads. The sample carries tens of thousands of distinct CDR3 sequences, approximately 13% recorded once. The material sequenced was whole blood, taken in connection with sensitization to the hapten diphenylcyclopropenone (DPC). All receptors come from a woman between 50 and 59 years old with alopecia areata. Some clones in this sample may be carry-over from other donors' samples. Both conserved end residues are part of each CDR3. Clone size appears in some rows only: once, few, many, or a class for an expanded clone.

clone size | V gene | CDR3 protein
few | TRBV20-1 | CSAPTGNYGYTF
NA | TRBV6-5 | CASSLPGTPGEQYF
many | TRBV6-1 | CASTGTDTQYF
many | TRBV11-3 | CASSLGVSGVEEDGYTF
few | TRBV12-3/TRBV12-4 | CASTADRSNTEAFF
few | TRBV27 | CASSSLRGVNGYTF
many | TRBV10-1 | CASSESSGTYEQYF
few | TRBV2 | CASGVAGLLTGELFF
few | TRBV5-1 | CASSLAHRAYEQYF
NA | TRBV18 | CASSPPDYEQYF
many | TRBV7-9 | CASSIQGSVTEAFF
many | TRBV29-1 | CSVARASNTEAFF
many | TRBV9 | CASSPRSSGRGTGELFF
many | TRBV5-4 | CASSLSGGQGAQYF